A selection of T cell receptor beta chains follows, all from one sample in a study of T cell repertoires in cytomegalovirus infection. These receptors are not linked to any known antigen. TCRdb itself ran the reads through MiXCR, one entry per CDR3 protein. The sample holds around 78,000 distinct CDR3 sequences, roughly 39% seen once. The starting material was CD8+ T cells from cultured PBMCs, obtained from culture after CMV antigen stimulation. These receptors were collected from a human donor in good health (CMV status not recorded). Some clones in this sample may be carry-over from other donors' samples. Both conserved end residues are part of each CDR3. Not all rows give a size; the values are once, few, many and, for expanded clones, a class.

abundance,j_gene,v_gene,CDR3aa
.,TRBJ2-3,TRBV12-3/TRBV12-4,CASSFGGADTQYF
.,TRBJ1-1,TRBV5-3,CASSLWSGTGRVEAFF
.,TRBJ2-1,TRBV27,CASSWRDRGNEQFF
few,TRBJ2-7,TRBV7-9,CASSPRDTRYEQYF
once,TRBJ2-5,TRBV12-3/TRBV12-4,CASSTLLDRQETQYF
.,TRBJ2-7,TRBV6-5,CASSYSSDYEQYF
few,TRBJ1-2,TRBV6-6,CASSYSASDNYGYTF
few,TRBJ2-7,TRBV7-8,CASTLQGAGEQYF
.,TRBJ1-6,TRBV27,CASSVVFRSPLHF
.,TRBJ2-7,TRBV6-2/TRBV6-3,CASSYSDRANYEQYF
.,TRBJ2-2,TRBV6-2/TRBV6-3,CASSPHVGGGPELFF
.,TRBJ1-2,TRBV5-6,CASSLKTAVGGYTF
many,TRBJ2-3,TRBV25-1,CATSEGDTQYF
few,TRBJ2-7,TRBV7-6,CASSLDTFEQYF
few,TRBJ2-5,TRBV7-6,CASSFTDQETQYF
.,TRBJ2-7,TRBV6-1,CASSREQYF
.,TRBJ2-1,TRBV7-8,CASSAWTTGDEQFF
few,TRBJ2-3,TRBV6-1,CASQGSDLTDTQYF
.,TRBJ1-5,TRBV4-1,CASSQGTGPNQPQHF
few,TRBJ2-6,TRBV29-1,CSVEGGRGSGANVLTF
.,TRBJ1-6,TRBV28,CASSETGPSYNSPLHF
.,TRBJ1-2,TRBV12-3/TRBV12-4,CASTIASRRGDGYTF
few,TRBJ2-7,TRBV7-8,CASSLQVVEFAYEQYF